The T cell receptor beta chain described here comes from a study of cytomegalovirus exposure and HLA in healthy donors (dated by TCRdb to the late 2010s). Context from the whole study: In an earlier analysis of under 750 of the donors, 250 to 350 Gb of sequence data and 90 million to 130 million unique TCR beta sequences from 180 million or so T cells were reported. Of the roughly 420 genotyped donors, approximately 80% were placed in the genetic ancestry cluster associated with self-reported Caucasian donors. Donor age, sex, ethnicity and CMV serostatus were compiled together with the repertoire data. In addition to the first cohort of 650 to 800 subjects, a separate validation cohort of approximately 110 different subjects was used. An earlier analysis of fewer than 700 of the donors applied high-throughput TCR beta sequencing to assess whether each TCR beta V gene segment acted as functional or pseudogenic. The later analysis used no new phenotypic data to find candidate immune exposures, relying instead on TCR beta sequences and their occurrence across donors. HLA typing covered class I and class II loci at four-digit resolution. The number of typed donors differed by locus: about 620-630 for A, B, C, DRB1 and DQB1; 522 for DQA1; 606 for DPA1; and around 450 for DPB1. Several DR-DQ haplotypes were handled as single units for association and clustering because linkage in the cohort was strong. Genome-wide SNP genotypes for about 55% of the roughly 670 donors were used in a later genetic analysis, which treated that subset as a discovery cohort. The study combined high-throughput TCR immunosequencing, statistical association of individual TCRs with disease status, and machine learning to predict cytomegalovirus infection status. Across approximately 400 genotyped donors of the cohort, an average of approximately 200,000 unique TCR beta nucleotide sequences per donor were sequenced, and roughly 20% of those sequences were non-productive. A later analysis re-analyzed previously published TCR beta repertoires from about 730 donors and added high-resolution HLA genotyping to study TCR occurrence patterns. Using immunosequencing, the study profiled T cell repertoires from roughly 650 subjects and related those repertoires to cytomegalovirus serostatus. Every discovery cohort repertoire had been produced on one sequencing platform. The aim of the study was to test whether cataloging public T cell receptors could identify signatures of past pathogen exposure. An early release that covered about 600 HLA-typed donors contained about 300 gigabases of sequencing data and 80 million or so unique TCR sequences. Overall results and qualifications from the work: Across donors, most TCR sequences were observed very rarely, whereas some public TCRs were present in many individuals. Because some donors lacked HLA typing at each locus, the association tests relied only on the typed subset. In vitro tests confirmed that a few of the cytomegalovirus-associated TCR beta chains recognize cytomegalovirus antigens. About 17 rarely observed V segments, including chromosome 9 orphons, were excluded from the earlier analysis of several hundred of the donors because counts were too low. Presence/absence analyses assumed roughly uniform sequencing depth across donors, an assumption that may not hold. An association between a missense DCLRE1C variant and V-gene and J-gene trimming of TCR beta chains was found in a later genetic analysis and replicated in an independent cohort. According to a later analysis, most CMV-associated TCR beta chains appeared to be HLA-restricted, and the HLA associations seemed to be driven largely by CMV exposure. In both the original and validation cohorts, the classifier was reported to diagnose cytomegalovirus status with high specificity and sensitivity. Correlated functional status among segregating V segments might reflect linkage disequilibrium, but an unknown experimental factor could not be ruled out. When HLA alleles, especially DR and DQ, strongly co-occurred, attributing TCR associations to individual alleles was difficult. An earlier analysis of around 500 of the donors showed that most TCR beta V segments appeared in productive rearrangements either about 90% or about 30% of the time, which broadly matched IMGT annotations. The cohort was sequenced for TCR beta chains only, and without alpha or paired-chain data the features that could be detected were limited. A group of highly shared sequence variants was considered likely to be a technical artifact of the sequencing pipeline. The only immune exposure information available for the cohort was CMV serostatus. The 87-base-pair reads could not distinguish some IMGT-functional V segments, including TRBV6-2 and TRBV6-3, so those segments were excluded. The study listed 150 to 200 TCR beta chains as associated with cytomegalovirus. A further reported finding was that TCR beta sequences accurately predicted the HLA-A and HLA-B alleles for most subjects in the first cohort. Specific HLA alleles were associated with roughly 16,000 TCR beta sequences at a false discovery rate of 0.05 in a later analysis. Several of the top co-occurrence clusters appeared to be linked to parvovirus B19, influenza, CMV and Epstein-Barr virus, according to a later analysis. In a later genetic analysis, fewer N-insertions in productive TCRs were reported among donors in an Asian-associated ancestry cluster than the approximately 710-donor mean. The authors suggested that the approach could potentially be extended to other disease states and immunological phenotypes. A later analysis found that TCR association rates varied across HLA loci, with DRB1 alleles showing the most associated TCRs and HLA-C alleles the fewest. Compared with equally common non-associated chains, HLA-associated TCR beta chains in a later analysis were more clonally expanded and had lower generation probabilities.

Library creation used the immunoSEQ multiplex PCR assay. A mixture of 60 forward primers for TCR Vbeta segments and 13 reverse primers for TCR Jbeta segments was used in the multiplex PCR. The CDR3 region of rearranged TCR beta genes was amplified from genomic DNA by a multiplex PCR assay. The Illumina HiSeq System was used to sequence the amplified TCR beta libraries as 87-base-pair reads. Per the source publication's procedure: In a later analysis, some 80 million unique TCR beta chains were counted across the 500 to 850 repertoires, and roughly 10 million of these chains were shared by at least two donors. To remove PCR and sequencing errors, raw reads were error-corrected and collapsed into unique sequences using a nearest-neighbor algorithm that merged closely related sequences. Alignment of CDR3 sequences to IMGT reference sequences was used to assign V, D and J gene segments. For a sequence to be retained, a match of at least six nucleotides to both a V gene segment and a J gene segment was required. A rearrangement counted as productive if the CDR3 had no stop codons and remained in frame with V and J, and every other rearrangement counted as non-productive. Following IMGT convention, CDR3 was defined as the stretch from the second conserved V-encoded cysteine up to the conserved J-encoded phenylalanine. The earlier analysis of about 500 of the donors excluded sequences that lacked an unambiguous match to a single V gene segment. In an earlier analysis of 450 to 700 of the donors, V segments were called functional above 56.7% productive rearrangements and were called segregating when the between-donor standard deviation exceeded 5%. A statistical classification framework was built to diagnose cytomegalovirus status from the catalog of TCR beta chain sequences. V and J gene assignment, in a later analysis, came from comparing TCR nucleotide sequences with IMGT/GENE-DB human TR gene sequences. A later analysis assigned CDR3 sequences and most-parsimonious VDJ recombination scenarios with the TCRdist pipeline. In a later analysis, every TCR beta chain was defined by the combination of its CDR3 amino acid sequence and its V-gene family, and reads without a unique V-gene family were dropped. A later analysis removed 550 to 650 highly shared, low-generation-probability nucleotide sequences to deal with suspected cross-contamination and a sequencing artifact. A later analysis calculated a clonal expansion index for each public chain from normalized within-repertoire ranks of inferred template counts. A later analysis computed generation probabilities with a VDJ recombination model fitted to out-of-frame rearrangements, and checked the results against IGoR. Hypergeometric tests were used in a later analysis to score TCR-TCR, TCR-HLA and TCR-CMV co-occurrence, with a repertoire-size bias correction applied to the TCR pairs. In a later analysis, false discovery rates were estimated by permuting HLA or CMV assignments 20 times. A later analysis grouped co-occurring TCRs with DBSCAN, adding TCRdist sequence similarity when clustering within HLA-allele-positive subsets. Co-occurrence clustering excluded repertoires with fewer than 30,000 or more than 120,000 public chains, plus five with anomalous nucleotide sharing. TCRdb provides this immuneACCESS table in a form limited to in-frame rearrangements. Some clones are lacking; in checked studies, under half of them reflect an unresolved V gene, and why the rest are absent is not known. Clone size and the V and J calls come from that table; the DNA yielded D and trimming. This sample gives around 64,000 clones in total; 75% to 90% of them show up just once. The ten largest clonotypes hold roughly 2% of the sample.

Notes on this clone: Its antigen specificity is not known. No much larger clone is present one base from it, and per-base qualities are unavailable.

The V end loses 4 bases and the J end loses 5 bases, and a stretch of 11 bases separates them. Including the terminal cysteine and phenylalanine, the CDR3 comprises 13 residues. Only CDR3 DNA is held: 39 bases, read in frame from base 1. Looking up the germline V gene (reference sequence) yields CDR1 PRHDT and CDR2 FYEKMQ. The cohort consisted of 666 healthy bone marrow donors. All cohort members were sampled while nominally healthy, although unrecorded immune exposures were likely present. The donor was CMV seronegative and belonged to the group of 320 or so seronegative cohort members. Each donor provided a peripheral blood sample, and peripheral blood mononuclear cells were used for TCR beta sequencing. The Qiagen DNeasy Blood Extraction Kit was used to extract genomic DNA from the blood cell samples.

The rearrangement combines TRBV13 with TRBJ1-1, with no D gene named confidently. The source is a woman aged 25 to 45 in good health and CMV-seronegative. Sequencing was carried out using PBMCs. The DNA is as follows: TGTGCCAGCAGCTCCGGGGTCCGAACTGAAGCTTTCTTT. Translated, this is CASSSGVRTEAFF.